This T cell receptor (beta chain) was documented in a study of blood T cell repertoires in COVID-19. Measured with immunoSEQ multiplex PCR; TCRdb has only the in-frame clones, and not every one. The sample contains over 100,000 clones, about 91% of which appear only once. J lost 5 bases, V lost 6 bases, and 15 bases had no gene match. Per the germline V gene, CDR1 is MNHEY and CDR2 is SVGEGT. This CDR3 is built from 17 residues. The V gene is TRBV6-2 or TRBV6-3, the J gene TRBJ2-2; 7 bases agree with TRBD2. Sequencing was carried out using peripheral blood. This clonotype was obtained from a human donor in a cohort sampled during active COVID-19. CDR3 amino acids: CASSPADFGGRTGELFF. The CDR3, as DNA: TGTGCCAGCAGCCCTGCCGATTTTGGCGGGAGAACCGGGGAGCTGTTTTTT.